This section outlines one T cell receptor beta chain sequence together with its context. Its antigen is currently unknown. This specimen comes from a study of T cell responses to AZD1222 COVID-19 vaccine. General study points: Clonal diversity was possibly underestimated, and white British individuals and females predominated among donors.

Using immunoSEQ multiplex PCR, the repertoire was profiled, and TCRdb retains in-frame clones only, with some absent. The sample shows 110,000 or so clones, nearly 90% of them seen only once. The germline gives CDR1 SGHAT, CDR2 FQDESV (reference sequence). This CDR3 is 15 amino acids long. The germline V and J ends were trimmed by 5 bases and 0 bases, with 10 bases remaining between them. Some second doses came at about 4 weeks and others at about 12 weeks; these were pooled. The TCR was taken from an adult who received the AZD1222 COVID-19 vaccine. The sample consisted of peripheral blood, taken 28 days after the second AZD1222 dose. This chain joins TRBV11-1 and TRBJ2-2; tentatively, D is TRBD1 or TRBD2 (5 bases each). The CDR3 region has the DNA TGTGCCAGCAGCGATGGGACGGCGAACACCGGGGAGCTGTTTTTT. Amino acid sequence: CASSDGTANTGELFF.